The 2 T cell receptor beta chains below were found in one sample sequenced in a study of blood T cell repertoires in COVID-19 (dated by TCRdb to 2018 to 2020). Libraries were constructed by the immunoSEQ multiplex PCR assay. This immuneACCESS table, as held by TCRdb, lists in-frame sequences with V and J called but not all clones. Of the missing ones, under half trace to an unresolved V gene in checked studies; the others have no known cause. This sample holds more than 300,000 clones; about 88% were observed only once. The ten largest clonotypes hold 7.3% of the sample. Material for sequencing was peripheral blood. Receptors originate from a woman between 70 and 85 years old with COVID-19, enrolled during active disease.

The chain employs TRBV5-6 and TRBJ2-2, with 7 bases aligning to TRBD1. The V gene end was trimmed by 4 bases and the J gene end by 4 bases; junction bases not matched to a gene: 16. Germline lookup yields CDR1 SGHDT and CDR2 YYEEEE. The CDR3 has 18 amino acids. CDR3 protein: CASSPLYVYRGGTGELFF. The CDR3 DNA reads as TGTGCCAGCAGCCCATTATACGTATACAGGGGTGGCACCGGGGAGCTGTTTTTT.

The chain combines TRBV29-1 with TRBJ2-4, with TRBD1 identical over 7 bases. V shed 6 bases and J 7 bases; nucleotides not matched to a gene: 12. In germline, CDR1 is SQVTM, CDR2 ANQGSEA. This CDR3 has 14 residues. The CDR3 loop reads CSVADREGLNIQYF. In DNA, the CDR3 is TGCAGCGTCGCCGACAGGGAAGGGCTGAACATTCAGTACTTC.